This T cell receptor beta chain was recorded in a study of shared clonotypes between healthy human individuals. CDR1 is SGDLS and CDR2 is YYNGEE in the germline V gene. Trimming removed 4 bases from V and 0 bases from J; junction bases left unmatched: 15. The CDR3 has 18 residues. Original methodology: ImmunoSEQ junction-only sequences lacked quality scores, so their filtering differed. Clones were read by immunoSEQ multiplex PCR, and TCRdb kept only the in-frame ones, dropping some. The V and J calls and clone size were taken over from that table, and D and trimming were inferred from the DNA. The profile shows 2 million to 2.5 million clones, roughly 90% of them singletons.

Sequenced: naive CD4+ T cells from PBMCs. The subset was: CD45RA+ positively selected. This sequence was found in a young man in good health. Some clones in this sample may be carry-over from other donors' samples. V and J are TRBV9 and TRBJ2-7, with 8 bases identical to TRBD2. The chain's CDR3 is CASSPSGREETSSYEQYF. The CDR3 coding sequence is TGTGCCAGCAGCCCGTCTGGGCGGGAGGAAACGAGCTCCTACGAGCAGTACTTC. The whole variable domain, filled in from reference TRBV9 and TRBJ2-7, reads DSGVTQTPKHLITATGQRVTLRCSPRSGDLSVYWYQQSLDQGLQFLIQYYNGEERAKGNILERFSAQQFPDLHSELNLSSLELGDSALYFCASSPSGREETSSYEQYFGPGTRLTVT.